This T cell receptor (beta chain) emerged from a study of post-analysis software for immune sequencing data. Study summary: Some patients lacked subtype; others had relapsing-remitting, secondary progressive or progressive-relapsing disease.

Regarding the study as a whole: A few TRBV segments occurring more often in patients than controls included TRBV5-6, TRBV5-1 and TRBV20-1. F measure grouped same-batch samples tightly together. Controls' normalized Chao1 diversity significantly exceeded that of multiple sclerosis patients.

This CDR3 is built from 14 residues. Trimming removed 2 bases from V and 6 bases from J; junction bases left unmatched: 4. Presence of unique molecular identifiers characterized the TCR beta cDNA libraries. Input of roughly 0.95 to 11 million T cells yielded 500,000 to 650,000 cDNA molecules. Each CDR3 protein gets one entry after TCRdb re-called the PCR reads with MiXCR. The table includes around 700,000 distinct CDR3 sequences, approximately 59% detected once. Comments on this clonotype: Its antigen is still unknown.

Sequencing was performed on blood. The receptor was isolated from a girl aged 2 to 9 with multiple sclerosis. J is TRBJ2-1 and V is TRBV12-3 or TRBV12-4; 7 bases are shared with TRBD2. The CDR3 sequence is CASSLRGELNEQFF. The CDR3, as DNA: TGTGCCAGCAGTTTACGGGGGGAGCTCAATGAGCAGTTCTTC.